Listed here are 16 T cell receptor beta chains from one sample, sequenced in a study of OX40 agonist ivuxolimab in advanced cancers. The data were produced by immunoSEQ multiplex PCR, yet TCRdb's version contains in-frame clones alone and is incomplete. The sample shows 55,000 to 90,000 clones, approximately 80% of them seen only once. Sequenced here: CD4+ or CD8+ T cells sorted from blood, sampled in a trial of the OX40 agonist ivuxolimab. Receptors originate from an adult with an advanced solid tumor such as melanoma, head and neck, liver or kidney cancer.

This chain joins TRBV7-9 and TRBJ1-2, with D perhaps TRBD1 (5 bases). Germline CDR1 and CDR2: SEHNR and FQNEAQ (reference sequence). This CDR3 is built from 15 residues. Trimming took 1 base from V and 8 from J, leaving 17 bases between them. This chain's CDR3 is CASSLERGDTGGYTF. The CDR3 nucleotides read TGTGCCAGCAGCTTAGAAAGGGGCGATACGGGCGGCTACACCTTC.

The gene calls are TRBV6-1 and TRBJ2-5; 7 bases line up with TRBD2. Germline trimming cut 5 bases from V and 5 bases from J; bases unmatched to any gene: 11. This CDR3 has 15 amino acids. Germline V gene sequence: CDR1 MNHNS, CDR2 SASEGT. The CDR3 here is CASSMTGRVGETQYF. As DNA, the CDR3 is TGTGCCAGCAGTATGACGGGGAGGGTGGGGGAGACCCAGTACTTC.

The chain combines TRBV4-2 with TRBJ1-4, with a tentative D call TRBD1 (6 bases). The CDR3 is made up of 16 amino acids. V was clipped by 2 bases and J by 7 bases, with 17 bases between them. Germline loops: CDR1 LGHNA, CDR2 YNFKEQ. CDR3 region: CASSQNSGTRGEKLFF. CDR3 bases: TGTGCCAGCAGCCAAAATTCCGGGACACGGGGTGAAAAACTGTTTTTT.

The CDR3 here is CASSIARGTGELFF. The CDR3 DNA is TGTGCCAGTAGTATAGCCAGGGGCACCGGGGAGCTGTTTTTT. The rearrangement links TRBV19 to TRBJ2-2; weak D call: TRBD1 (6 bases). Germline V gives CDR1 LNHDA, CDR2 SQIVND (reference sequence). Trimming left V 1 base short and J 4 bases short, with 7 bases between. The CDR3 sequence is 14 residues long.

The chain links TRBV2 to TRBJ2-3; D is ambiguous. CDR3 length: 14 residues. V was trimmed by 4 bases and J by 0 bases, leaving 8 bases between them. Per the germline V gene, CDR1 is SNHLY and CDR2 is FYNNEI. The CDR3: CASSVGGSTDTQYF. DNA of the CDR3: TGTGCCAGCAGTGTGGGCGGCAGCACAGATACGCAGTATTTT.

CDR3: CASSFGSGVGTQYF. CDR3 sequence (DNA): TGTGCCAGCAGCTTCGGTTCCGGGGTGGGGACCCAGTACTTC. The rearrangement joins TRBV5-5 to TRBJ2-5; TRBD2 is a possible D gene (5 bases). Deletions cut 2 bases from V and 7 bases from J, with 15 bases between. The V gene's germline CDR1 is SGHKS and CDR2 YYEKEE (reference sequence). The length of the CDR3 is 14 residues.

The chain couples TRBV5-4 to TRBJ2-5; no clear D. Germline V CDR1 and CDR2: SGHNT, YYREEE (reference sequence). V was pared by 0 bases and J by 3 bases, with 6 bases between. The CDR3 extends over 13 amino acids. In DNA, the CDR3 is TGTGCCAGCAGCTTGGCACCGGAAGAGACCCAGTACTTC. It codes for CASSLAPEETQYF. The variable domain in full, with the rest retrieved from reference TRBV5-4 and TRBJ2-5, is ETGVTQSPTHLIKTRGQQVTLRCSSQSGHNTVSWYQQALGQGPQFIFQYYREEENGRGNFPPRFSGLQFPNYSSELNVNALELDDSALYLCASSLAPEETQYFGPGTRLLVL.

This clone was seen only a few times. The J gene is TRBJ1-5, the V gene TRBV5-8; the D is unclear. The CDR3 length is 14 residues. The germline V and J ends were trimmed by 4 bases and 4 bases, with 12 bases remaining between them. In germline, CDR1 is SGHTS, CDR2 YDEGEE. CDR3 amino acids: CASSRLQSNQPQHF. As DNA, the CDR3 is TGTGCCAGCAGCCGGCTACAGAGTAATCAGCCCCAGCATTTT.

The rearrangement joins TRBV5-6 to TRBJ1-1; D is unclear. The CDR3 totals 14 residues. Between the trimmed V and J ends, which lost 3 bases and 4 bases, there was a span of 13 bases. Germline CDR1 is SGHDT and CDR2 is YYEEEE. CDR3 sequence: CASSSRYGSTEAFF. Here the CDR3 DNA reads TGTGCCAGCAGCTCCAGGTACGGAAGCACTGAAGCTTTCTTT.

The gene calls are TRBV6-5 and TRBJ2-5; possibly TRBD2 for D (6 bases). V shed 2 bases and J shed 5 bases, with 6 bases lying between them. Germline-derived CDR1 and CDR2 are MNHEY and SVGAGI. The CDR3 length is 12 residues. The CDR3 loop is CASSYRGETQYF. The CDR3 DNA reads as TGTGCCAGCAGTTACCGGGGGGAGACCCAGTACTTC.

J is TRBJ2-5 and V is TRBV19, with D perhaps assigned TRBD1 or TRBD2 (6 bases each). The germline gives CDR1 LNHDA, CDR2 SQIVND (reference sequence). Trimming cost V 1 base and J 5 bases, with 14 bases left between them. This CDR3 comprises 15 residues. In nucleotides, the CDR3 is TGTGCCAGTAGTATAGTCGGGGGACAATCGGAGACCCAGTACTTC. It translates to CASSIVGGQSETQYF.

CDR3 amino acids: CATSRDAGTARRLGYTF. CDR3 nucleotide sequence: TGTGCCACCAGCAGAGATGCAGGGACAGCCCGGCGGCTTGGCTACACCTTC. This rearrangement joins TRBV15 to TRBJ1-2; 7 bases are shared with TRBD1. The CDR3 consists of 17 residues. Germline CDR1 reads LNHNV; CDR2 reads YYDKDF (reference sequence). Germline trimming cut 0 bases from V and 7 bases from J; bases unmatched to any gene: 14.

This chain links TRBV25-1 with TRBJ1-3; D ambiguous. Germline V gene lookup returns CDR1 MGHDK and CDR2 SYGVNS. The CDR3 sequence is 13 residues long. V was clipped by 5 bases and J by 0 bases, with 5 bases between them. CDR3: CASSLISGNTIYF. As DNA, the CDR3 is TGTGCCAGCAGTCTTATCTCTGGAAACACCATATATTTT.

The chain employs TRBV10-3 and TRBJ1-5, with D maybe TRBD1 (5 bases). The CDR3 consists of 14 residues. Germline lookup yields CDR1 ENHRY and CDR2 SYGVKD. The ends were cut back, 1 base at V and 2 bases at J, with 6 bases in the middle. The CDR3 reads CAISEWGGNQPQHF. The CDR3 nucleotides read TGTGCCATCAGTGAGTGGGGGGGCAATCAGCCCCAGCATTTT.

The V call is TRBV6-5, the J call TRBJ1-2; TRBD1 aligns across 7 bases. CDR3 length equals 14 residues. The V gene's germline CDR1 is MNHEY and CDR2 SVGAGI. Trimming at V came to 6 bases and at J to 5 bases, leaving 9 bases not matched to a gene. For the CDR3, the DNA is TGTGCCAGCAGACCTGACAGGGTAGGGTATGGCTACACCTTC. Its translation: CASRPDRVGYGYTF.

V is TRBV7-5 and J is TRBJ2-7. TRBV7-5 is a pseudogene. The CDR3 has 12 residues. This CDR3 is CARSGKRDEQYF. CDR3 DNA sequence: TGTGCCAGAAGCGGGAAAAGGGACGAGCAGTACTTC.